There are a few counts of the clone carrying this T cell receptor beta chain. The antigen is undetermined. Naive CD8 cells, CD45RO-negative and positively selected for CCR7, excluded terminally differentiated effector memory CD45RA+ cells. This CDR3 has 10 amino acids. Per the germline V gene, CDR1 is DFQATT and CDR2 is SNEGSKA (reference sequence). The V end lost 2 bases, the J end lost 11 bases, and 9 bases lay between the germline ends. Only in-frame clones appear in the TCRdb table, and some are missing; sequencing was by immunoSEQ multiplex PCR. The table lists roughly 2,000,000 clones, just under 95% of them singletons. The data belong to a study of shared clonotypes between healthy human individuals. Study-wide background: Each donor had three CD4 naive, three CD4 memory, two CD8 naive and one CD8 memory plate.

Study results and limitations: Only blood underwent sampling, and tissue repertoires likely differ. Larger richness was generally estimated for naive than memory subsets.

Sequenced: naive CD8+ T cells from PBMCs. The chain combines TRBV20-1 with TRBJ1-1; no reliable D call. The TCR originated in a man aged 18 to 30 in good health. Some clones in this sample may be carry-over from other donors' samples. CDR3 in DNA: TGCAGTGCTAGATGGCAGAGGGCTTTCTTT. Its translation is CSARWQRAFF.